A single T cell receptor beta chain is shown here with its context. Antigen specificity is unknown. Naive CD8 cells lacked CD45RO, underwent positive selection for CCR7 and left out terminally differentiated effector memory CD45RA+ cells. J gave up 8 bases and V 8 bases, and 12 bases lay outside the gene matches. Germline CDR1 reads PRHDT; CDR2 reads FYEKMQ (reference sequence). The CDR3 runs 15 residues. This record comes from a study of shared clonotypes between healthy human individuals. Points from the study as a whole: Naive CD4 clonotypes overlapped across a handful of donors at around 4.8%.

Assay execution proceeded at the deep level. In the original processing: ImmunoSEQ yielded junction-only sequences lacking quality scores, so filtering differed. Generated by immunoSEQ multiplex PCR, the TCRdb table keeps only in-frame clones and is missing some. V and J calls and clone size come straight from that table; D and trimming were deduced from the DNA. This repertoire shows millions of clones, around 96% found once; its top ten account for roughly 1%. Material for sequencing was naive CD8+ T cells sorted from blood. The V gene is TRBV13, the J gene TRBJ2-1; 10 nucleotides line up with TRBD1. The clonotype originates from a man aged 18 to 30 in good health. The CDR3 nucleotides read TGTGCCAGCGGGGACAGGGGTGCCCCCGGGGATGAGCAGTTCTTC. This codes for CASGDRGAPGDEQFF.